The entry that follows covers one TCR beta chain sequence. This clonotype was found many times. The clone's antigen remains unknown. No base quality information exists; no much larger clone differs at one position. This entry belongs to a study of identical twins (dated by TCRdb to about 2016). The study in broad terms: TCR alpha and beta repertoires from monozygotic twins, unrelated adults of various ages and cord blood were deep-sequenced to test whether fetal clonotypes persist. To rule out contamination, the twin experiments were replicated at different times with different library preparation protocols.

V sheds 1 base and J sheds 0 bases, leaving 10 bases between their ends. The germline V gene encodes CDR1 SGHKS and CDR2 YYEKEE (reference sequence). Including cysteine and phenylalanine, the CDR3 has 16 amino acids. Only the CDR3 portion is preserved as DNA: 48 bases, with reading frame beginning at the first base. The paper's findings and limits, for the study overall: The excess sharing between twins in beta out-of-frame sequences was weaker because fewer shared sequences reduced the signal-to-noise ratio. Fewer insertions were carried by abundant cord blood beta clonotypes, a similar but weaker trend appeared in young adult naive repertoires, and no such trend appeared in memory repertoires. In monozygotic twins, recombination models systematically underestimated out-of-frame TCR alpha sharing, but the models matched the sharing seen between unrelated individuals. Because the same donors could not be followed over many years, conclusions were based on cross-sectional statistical analysis. Invariant T cells such as MAIT and iNKT could partly confound zero-insertion analyses, although diverse VJ usage argued against such confounding for most clonotypes. Compared with coincidental sharing between unrelated individuals, an excess of low generation-probability sequences was observed among out-of-frame TCR alpha sequences shared between twins.

Library preparation employed 5' RACE. The sequencing machine was an Illumina HiSeq 2000. A universal primer binding site was added through template switching, and the final cDNA carried a unique molecular identifier so that TCR cDNA molecules could be counted accurately. Specific primers in the conserved constant-segment region were used to synthesize first-strand cDNA for the TCR alpha and beta chains. To control for contamination, each cDNA library was double barcoded with a SMART-Mk sample barcode plus Illumina barcodes. TruSeq adapter sequences, together with Illumina sample barcodes, were added in two successive PCR steps. Sequencing of the TCR alpha and beta cDNA libraries was done on the Illumina HiSeq platform using custom primers. In the source study's methods: MiGEC was used to process raw reads and extract unique molecular identifiers, and MiXCR was used to find CDR3 positions. For each individual, recombination models were inferred using an EM algorithm with the repgenHMM and IGoR tools. Shared clonotypes were analyzed with the tcR package in R, and sharing was normalized by the product of cloneset sizes. Out-of-frame nonproductive sequences were analyzed to study raw recombination free of thymic and clonal selection effects. The raw public reads went through TCRdb reprocessing: fastp at Q25, MiXCR clone calling, in-frame beta chains kept. Entries are consolidated by CDR3 protein sequence, retaining the most common genes and DNA. The V and J calls were determined by TCRdb, not by the authors. This sample has some 97,000 distinct CDR3 sequences in its table, and just under 6% of those were observed once. The ten largest clones take up approximately 12% of the sample.

Every donor was a healthy Caucasian. Using Miltenyi CD45RO+ enrichment and human naive T-cell isolation kits, memory (CD45RO+) and naive T cells were isolated from PBMC. The receptor's source is a woman aged 45-59 years in good health. Sequenced material: memory T cells sorted from blood. The sample's cell subset or site, from its label and the paper: CD45RO+ enriched T cells. The sequence links TRBV5-5 to TRBJ1-4; the D gene cannot be named for sure. The sequenced DNA: TGTGCCAGCAGCTTGACCGAAATCGCAACTAATGAAAAACTGTTTTTT. This translates into CASSLTEIATNEKLFF.